The clone carrying this TCR beta chain was seen a few times. The data were produced by immunoSEQ multiplex PCR, yet TCRdb's version contains in-frame clones alone and is incomplete. Among about 70,000 clones listed, around nine tenths were seen once. The sample belongs to a study of T cell changes during pregnancy in multiple sclerosis. The CDR3 has 15 residues. Germline-derived CDR1 and CDR2 are SGHVS and FNYEAQ. J gave up 2 bases and V 5 bases, and 5 bases lay outside the gene matches. Sequencing was performed on CD4+ T cells from peripheral blood mononuclear cells, taken after pregnancy. This TCR was recovered from a female donor with multiple sclerosis, enrolled in a pregnancy study. The chain is built from TRBV7-6 and TRBJ1-2; 10 positions match TRBD1. The CDR3 spells CASSLMGQGNYGYTF. DNA of the CDR3: TGTGCCAGCAGCCTGATGGGACAGGGGAACTATGGCTACACCTTC. The variable domain in full, completed from reference TRBV7-6 and TRBJ1-2, reads GAGVSQSPRYKVTKRGQDVALRCDPISGHVSLYWYRQALGQGPEFLTYFNYEAQQDKSGLPNDRFSAERPEGSISTLTIQRTEQRDSAMYRCASSLMGQGNYGYTFGSGTRLTVV.